Below, 20 T cell receptor beta chains from the same sample are listed, as sequenced in a study of regulatory T cells in long-lasting Graves disease. Time point given: newly diagnosed GD, antithyroid drugs for less than 3 months. From PBMCs, RNA was extracted and then used to make the TCR library. Arm-PCR of CDR3 regions and iRepertoire HTBI primers were the basis on which TCR beta libraries were built. One entry per CDR3 protein results from TCRdb running MiXCR on the multiplex PCR reads. The sample lists 550,000 to 600,000 distinct CDR3 sequences, 16% occurring once. These records were also assigned to another study, of T cells in Graves' hyperthyroidism and ophthalmopathy.

The sequences come from peripheral blood mononuclear cells (PBMCs), collected at new diagnosis, from a patient treated with antithyroid drugs. The receptors stem from a man aged 18 to 30 with Graves disease.

In this sample, this clonotype turned up many times. V and J are TRBV5-1 and TRBJ2-3; D possibly corresponds to TRBD1 (5 bases). Germline CDR1 and CDR2: SGHRS and YFSETQ. This CDR3 contains 16 residues. V was shortened by 3 bases and J by 3 bases, with 17 bases between the two germline ends. This CDR3 reads CASSWDRSKGTDTQYF. The CDR3 region has the DNA TGCGCCAGCAGCTGGGATAGAAGTAAGGGGACAGATACGCAGTATTTT.

In this sample, this clonotype turned up many times. The chain uses TRBV30 and TRBJ1-4; tentatively, D is TRBD1 (6 bases). Germline loops: CDR1 GTSNPN, CDR2 SVGIG (reference sequence). The CDR3 totals 14 residues. Trimming removed 3 bases from V and 3 bases from J, with 11 bases in between. The CDR3 DNA reads TGTGCCTGGAGCAGGGGAGTCTCTAATGAAAAACTGTTTTTT. Protein product: CAWSRGVSNEKLFF.

This clonotype was seen a handful of times. CDR3 nucleotides: TGTGCCAGTAGTATCGAAGCGTCGGGGAGGGAGACCCAGTACTTC. This codes for CASSIEASGRETQYF. V and J are TRBV11-2 and TRBJ2-5; tentative D call: TRBD2 (6 bases). V lost 9 bases, J lost 5 bases, and 22 bases lay in between. Germline V gene data show CDR1 as SGHAT and CDR2 as FQNNGV. The CDR3 runs 15 residues.

This clonotype has only a few counts. The V and J genes are TRBV7-9 and TRBJ1-5; D gene uncertain. There are 13 residues in the CDR3. Trimming removed 5 bases from V and 2 bases from J, with 7 bases in between. CDR1 SEHNR and CDR2 FQNEAQ come from the germline V gene (reference sequence). The CDR3 region is CASSKEGNQPQHF. DNA for the CDR3: TGTGCCAGCAGCAAAGAGGGCAATCAGCCCCAGCATTTT.

The chain recombines TRBV3-1 with TRBJ2-7, with a possible D match to TRBD1 (6 bases). From germline, CDR1 is LGHDT and CDR2 YNNKEL (reference sequence). This CDR3 region has 16 residues. V was trimmed by 4 bases and J by 7 bases, leaving 23 bases between them. The CDR3 DNA reads TGTGCCAGCAGCCTCGGAGAGGGCAGGGGACGGAGGGAGCAGTACTTC. Translating it yields CASSLGEGRGRREQYF.

This clonotype was found a few times. The chain carries TRBV20-1 and TRBJ2-1; 8 bases line up with TRBD2. Germline assignment: CDR1 DFQATT and CDR2 SNEGSKA (reference sequence). V shed 6 bases, J shed 6 bases, and the junction held 10 bases outside the gene matches. The CDR3 runs to 14 residues. CDR3 sequence: CSAPGTRALNEQFF. DNA for the CDR3: TGCAGTGCGCCCGGGACTAGAGCCCTCAATGAGCAGTTCTTC.

The chain employs TRBV7-9 and TRBJ2-1; TRBD2 agrees at 9 bases. Trimming took 5 bases from V and 0 from J; bases not matched to a gene: 5. The CDR3 contains 16 residues. Germline-derived CDR1 and CDR2 are SEHNR and FQNEAQ (reference sequence). The CDR3 region is CASSAPSGNSYNEQFF. In DNA form, the CDR3 reads TGTGCCAGCAGCGCGCCTAGCGGGAACTCCTACAATGAGCAGTTCTTC.

With regard to this clonotype: One base away lies a much larger clone, so this may be a sequencing read error. The gene calls are TRBV20-1 and TRBJ2-3, with TRBD2 matching 13 bases. CDR3 length: 15 amino acids. Germline-derived CDR1 and CDR2 are DFQATT and SNEGSKA (reference sequence). This CDR3 is CGARGGLAGWRTQYF. The CDR3 nucleotides read TGCGGTGCCCGGGGGGGACTAGCGGGATGGCGTACGCAGTATTTT.

This clonotype was seen more than once but under ten times. The genes are TRBV5-5 and TRBJ1-2; 7 bases are shared with TRBD1. After removal of 4 bases from V and 2 bases from J, the junction contained 5 bases not matched to a gene. Germline V gives CDR1 SGHKS, CDR2 YYEKEE (reference sequence). The CDR3 spans 14 residues. The CDR3 reads CASSPDRLNYGYTF. In DNA form, the CDR3 reads TGTGCCAGCAGCCCGGACAGGCTGAACTATGGCTACACCTTC.

V usage is TRBV30 and J usage is TRBJ2-3; D remains ambiguous. CDR1 is GTSNPN and CDR2 is SVGIG in the germline V gene (reference sequence). V lost 1 base and J lost 2, with 10 bases in between. The CDR3 has 14 amino acids. CDR3 protein: CAWSGHIPTDTQYF. CDR3 nucleotides: TGTGCCTGGAGTGGCCATATCCCCACAGATACGCAGTATTTT.

There are a few counts of this clonotype. The rearrangement joins TRBV2 to TRBJ1-5; D uncertain. The germline V and J ends were trimmed by 4 bases and 2 bases, with 12 bases remaining between them. Germline V gene lookup returns CDR1 SNHLY and CDR2 FYNNEI. CDR3 size: 15 residues. CDR3: CASSGFMLGNQPQHF. The CDR3 DNA is TGTGCCAGCAGTGGCTTTATGCTGGGCAATCAGCCCCAGCATTTT.

This clonotype was seen repeatedly, ten times or more. V and J are TRBV27 and TRBJ2-7; D not resolved. There are 16 residues in the CDR3. Germline lookup yields CDR1 MNHEY and CDR2 SMNVEV (reference sequence). The V gene lost 4 bases and the J gene lost 0 bases, with 16 bases spanning the gap. The CDR3 sequence: CASSSLRLETSYEQYF. The CDR3, as DNA: TGTGCCAGCAGTTCCCTCCGACTGGAGACCTCCTACGAGCAGTACTTC.

In this sample, this clonotype turned up many times. The V call is TRBV20-1, the J call TRBJ1-2; 12 bases match TRBD1. The CDR3 sequence is 14 residues long. The V gene end was trimmed by 5 bases and the J gene end by 7 bases; junction bases not matched to a gene: 8. Per the germline V gene, CDR1 is DFQATT and CDR2 is SNEGSKA (reference sequence). This CDR3 is CSAVPGQGAAGYTF. In DNA form, the CDR3 reads TGCAGTGCTGTACCGGGACAGGGGGCGGCTGGCTACACCTTC.

The chain is built from TRBV11-2 and TRBJ2-7; TRBD2 is a possible D gene (5 bases). The V gene lost 4 bases and the J gene lost 3 bases, with 16 bases spanning the gap. The CDR3 is made up of 15 amino acids. The germline gives CDR1 SGHAT, CDR2 FQNNGV. The CDR3 DNA is TGTGCCAGCAGCTCCAGCCGAGGGTGGGACTACGAGCAGTACTTC. Protein sequence: CASSSSRGWDYEQYF.

This clonotype showed up many times. At one end, the junction sequence differs from germline, possibly due to a read error. The chain uses TRBV12-3 or TRBV12-4 and TRBJ1-2; a weak D match, TRBD1 (5 bases). This CDR3 comprises 14 residues. The CDR3 protein is CASSLVGGNYGYTF. Written as DNA, the CDR3 is TGTGCCAGCAGCTTAGTCGGGGGAAACTATGGCTACACCTTC.

The table lists this clonotype with a few counts. This chain connects TRBV6-1 to TRBJ2-2; 11 positions match TRBD2. The germline V gene encodes CDR1 MNHNS and CDR2 SASEGT. V was clipped by 7 bases and J by 0 bases; unmatched bases: 4. CDR3 length equals 16 residues. CDR3 residues: CASIRLAGSNTGELFF. In DNA, the CDR3 is TGTGCCAGCATTCGACTAGCGGGATCGAACACCGGGGAGCTGTTTTTT.

The gene calls are TRBV3-1 and TRBJ1-6; TRBD1 matches 7 bases. CDR1 LGHDT and CDR2 YNNKEL come from the germline V gene (reference sequence). This CDR3 spans 14 amino acids. Trimming at V came to 5 bases and at J to 8 bases, leaving 6 bases not matched to a gene. CDR3 protein: CASSSDREDSPLHF. CDR3 coding DNA: TGTGCCAGCAGCTCTGACAGGGAGGATTCACCCCTCCACTTT.

The chain links TRBV12-3 or TRBV12-4 to TRBJ1-2; no clear D gene. The CDR3 is made up of 15 amino acids. V lost 2 bases and J 4 bases, leaving 14 bases between the germline ends. CDR3 sequence: CASSLTPTAVYGYTF. CDR3 DNA: TGTGCCAGCAGTTTAACCCCGACGGCCGTCTATGGCTACACCTTC.

This sequence joins TRBV6-1 and TRBJ1-2; D unresolved. The ends were cut back, 6 bases at V and 4 bases at J, with 21 bases in the middle. CDR3 size: 16 residues. Germline V gene lookup returns CDR1 MNHNS and CDR2 SASEGT. CDR3: CASSQAHRTAGYGYTF. CDR3 coding DNA: TGTGCCAGCAGCCAAGCGCATCGGACCGCCGGCTATGGCTACACCTTC.

This clonotype occurred many times. The CDR3: CASSQNEQYF. Written as DNA, the CDR3 is TGTGCCAGCAGCCAGAACGAGCAGTACTTC. This chain connects TRBV11-1 to TRBJ2-7; D unresolved. Trimming took 5 bases from V and 5 from J, leaving 4 bases between them. The germline V gene has CDR1 SGHAT and CDR2 FQDESV (reference sequence). CDR3 length equals 10 residues. The whole variable domain, filled in from reference TRBV11-1 and TRBJ2-7, reads EAEVAQSPRYKITEKSQAVAFWCDPISGHATLYWYRQILGQGPELLVQFQDESVVDDSQLPKDRFSAERLKGVDSTLKIQPAELGDSAMYLCASSQNEQYFGPGTRLTVT.